This is a list of T cell receptor beta chains from one sample in a study of blood T cell repertoires in COVID-19. TCRdb's copy holds only in-frame clones and misses some; the assay was immunoSEQ multiplex PCR. This sample carries 150,000 to 160,000 clones, around 90% of them seen once, and the ten largest clones take 0.5% to 0.6%. Input material: peripheral blood. These receptors all come from a man aged 45 to 65 with acute or convalescent COVID-19. Both conserved end residues are part of each CDR3. Each record gives: J gene, V gene, CDR3 protein.

J: TRBJ1-2
V: TRBV16
CDR3: CASSQSWLQGDYGYTF

J: TRBJ1-3
V: TRBV4-2
CDR3: CASSQDLPGRNTIYF

J: TRBJ1-5
V: TRBV10-1
CDR3: CASSGTGLLSNQPQHF

J: TRBJ1-2
V: TRBV19
CDR3: CASTPSAANYGYTF

J: TRBJ1-4
V: TRBV9
CDR3: CASSLNSATNEKLFF

J: TRBJ2-5
V: TRBV28
CDR3: CASSGGVAGGETQYF

J: TRBJ1-1
V: TRBV6-6
CDR3: CASSYPGRGTTEAFF

J: TRBJ2-5
V: TRBV9
CDR3: CASSTSSGKGETQYF

J: TRBJ1-4
V: TRBV5-1
CDR3: CASSLGHIATNEKLFF

J: TRBJ1-6
V: TRBV28
CDR3: CASSAVGALDSPLHF

J: TRBJ2-7
V: TRBV11-1
CDR3: CASSRGDGGSGYEQYF

J: TRBJ1-5
V: TRBV5-6
CDR3: CASSSGQGNQPQHF

J: TRBJ1-2
V: TRBV3-1/TRBV3-2
CDR3: CASSQEGQGTYGYTF

J: TRBJ1-1
V: TRBV7-8
CDR3: CASSLLPRNTEAFF

J: TRBJ2-2
V: TRBV6-6
CDR3: CASRQLTGELFF

J: TRBJ1-2
V: TRBV28
CDR3: CASRVPGQSYGYTF

J: TRBJ2-4
V: TRBV20-1
CDR3: CSASRSPRRVGAKNIQYF

J: TRBJ1-1
V: TRBV19
CDR3: CASIARGGTEAFF

J: TRBJ2-5
V: TRBV7-2
CDR3: CASSLVSGGTETQYF

J: TRBJ1-1
V: TRBV7-8
CDR3: CASSSDGTVGAEAFF

J: TRBJ2-2
V: TRBV9
CDR3: CASSGGGASDTGELFF

J: TRBJ2-7
V: TRBV10-3
CDR3: CAISESAGGYEQYF

J: TRBJ1-5
V: TRBV27
CDR3: CASSFGTGGDQPQHF

J: TRBJ1-1
V: TRBV6-5
CDR3: CASSWGPGSDTEAFF

J: TRBJ2-3
V: TRBV9
CDR3: CASSILAGGGGDTQYF

J: TRBJ2-7
V: TRBV28
CDR3: CASSAIYEQYF

J: TRBJ1-2
V: TRBV27
CDR3: CASSPQGSYGYTF

J: TRBJ1-1
V: TRBV5-4
CDR3: CASSRTGMNTEAFF

J: TRBJ2-3
V: TRBV5-1
CDR3: CASSFLAGTTDTQYF

J: TRBJ1-2
V: TRBV7-9
CDR3: CASSSAGGQGNYGYTF

J: TRBJ2-6
V: TRBV5-1
CDR3: CASSLGGSGANVLTF

J: TRBJ2-3
V: TRBV6-5
CDR3: CASRTNTDTQYF

J: TRBJ1-4
V: TRBV10-3
CDR3: CAIRSQGGDEKLFF

J: TRBJ2-2
V: TRBV3-1/TRBV3-2
CDR3: CASSQELYITGELFF

J: TRBJ1-3
V: TRBV10-2
CDR3: CASRVSSGNTIYF

J: TRBJ1-2
V: TRBV6-5
CDR3: CASSYSRDAGTYGYTF

J: TRBJ1-4
V: TRBV7-9
CDR3: CASSLGAGRTNEKLFF

J: TRBJ2-5
V: TRBV10-3
CDR3: CAISDPRGRQETQYF

J: TRBJ2-7
V: TRBV5-1
CDR3: CASSSSGGVYEQYF

J: TRBJ1-2
V: TRBV30
CDR3: CAWSVRGVKGYTF

J: TRBJ1-3
V: TRBV7-8
CDR3: CASSPGSPQAGNTIYF

J: TRBJ2-1
V: TRBV4-1
CDR3: CASSQREQVLEQFF

J: TRBJ1-2
V: TRBV18
CDR3: CASSPQGFGYTF

J: TRBJ2-3
V: TRBV9
CDR3: CASSVVGGNTDTQYF

J: TRBJ1-6
V: TRBV6-6
CDR3: CASTDRDGSPLHF

J: TRBJ2-7
V: TRBV28
CDR3: CASSPPTSGTTYEQYF